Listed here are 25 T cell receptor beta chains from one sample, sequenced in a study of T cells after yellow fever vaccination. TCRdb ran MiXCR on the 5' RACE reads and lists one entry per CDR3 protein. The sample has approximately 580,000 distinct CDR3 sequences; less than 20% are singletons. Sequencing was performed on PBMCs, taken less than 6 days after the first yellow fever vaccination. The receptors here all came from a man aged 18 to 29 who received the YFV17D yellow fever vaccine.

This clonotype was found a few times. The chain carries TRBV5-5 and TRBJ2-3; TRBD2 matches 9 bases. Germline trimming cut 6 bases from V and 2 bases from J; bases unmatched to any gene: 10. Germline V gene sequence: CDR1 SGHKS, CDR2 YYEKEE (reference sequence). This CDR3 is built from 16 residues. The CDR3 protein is CASKVGLAGITDTQYF. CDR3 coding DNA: TGTGCCAGCAAAGTCGGCCTAGCGGGGATCACAGATACGCAGTATTTT.

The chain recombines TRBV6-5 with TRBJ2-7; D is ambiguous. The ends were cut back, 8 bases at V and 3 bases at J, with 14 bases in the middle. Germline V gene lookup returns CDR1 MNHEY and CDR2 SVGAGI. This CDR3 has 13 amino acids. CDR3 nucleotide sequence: TGTGCCAGCGCAATAAATAGGGACTACGAGCAGTACTTC. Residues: CASAINRDYEQYF.

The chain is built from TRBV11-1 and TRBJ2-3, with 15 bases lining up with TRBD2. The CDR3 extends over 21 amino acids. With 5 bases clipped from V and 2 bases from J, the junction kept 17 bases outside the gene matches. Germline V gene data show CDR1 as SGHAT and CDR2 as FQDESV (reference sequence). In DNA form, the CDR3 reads TGTGCCAGCAGCGAACCCAGGACTAGCGGGGGGGGCCATCTATTCACAGATACGCAGTATTTT. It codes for CASSEPRTSGGGHLFTDTQYF.

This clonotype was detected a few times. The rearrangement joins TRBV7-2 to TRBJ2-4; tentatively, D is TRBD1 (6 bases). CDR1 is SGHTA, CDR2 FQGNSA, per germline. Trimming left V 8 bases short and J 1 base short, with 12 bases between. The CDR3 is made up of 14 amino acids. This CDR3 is CASRRRGAKNIQYF. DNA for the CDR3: TGTGCCAGCCGGAGAAGGGGGGCCAAAAACATTCAGTACTTC.

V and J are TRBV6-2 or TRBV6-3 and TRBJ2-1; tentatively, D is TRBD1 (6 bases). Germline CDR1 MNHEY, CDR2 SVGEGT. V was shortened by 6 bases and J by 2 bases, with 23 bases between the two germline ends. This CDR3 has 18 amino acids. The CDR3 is CASRLTLLNRVAYNEQFF. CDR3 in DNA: TGTGCCAGCAGGTTGACCTTATTAAACAGGGTGGCCTACAATGAGCAGTTCTTC.

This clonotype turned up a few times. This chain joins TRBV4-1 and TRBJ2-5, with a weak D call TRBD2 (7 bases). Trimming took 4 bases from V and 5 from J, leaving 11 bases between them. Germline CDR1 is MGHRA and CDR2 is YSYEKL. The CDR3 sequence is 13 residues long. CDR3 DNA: TGCGCCAGCAGCCGAGGGGGGGCGGAGACCCAGTACTTC. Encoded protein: CASSRGGAETQYF.

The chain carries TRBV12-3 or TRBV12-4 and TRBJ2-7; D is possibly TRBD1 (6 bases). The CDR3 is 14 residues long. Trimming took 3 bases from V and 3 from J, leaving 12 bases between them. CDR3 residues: CASSFRHRDYEQYF. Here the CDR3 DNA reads TGTGCCAGCAGTTTTCGGCACAGGGACTACGAGCAGTACTTC.

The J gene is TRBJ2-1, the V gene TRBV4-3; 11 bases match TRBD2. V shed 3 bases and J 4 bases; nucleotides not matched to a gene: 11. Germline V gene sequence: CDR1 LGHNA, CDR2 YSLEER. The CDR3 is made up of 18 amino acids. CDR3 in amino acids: CASSQDWMTSGEYNEQFF. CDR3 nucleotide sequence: TGCGCCAGCAGCCAGGACTGGATGACTAGCGGGGAGTACAATGAGCAGTTCTTC.

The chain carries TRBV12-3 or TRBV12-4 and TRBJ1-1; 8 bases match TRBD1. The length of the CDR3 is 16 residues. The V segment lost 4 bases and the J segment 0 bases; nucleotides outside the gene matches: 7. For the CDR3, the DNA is TGTGCCAGCAGTTCCCGTCGGACAGGGATGAACACTGAAGCTTTCTTT. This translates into CASSSRRTGMNTEAFF.

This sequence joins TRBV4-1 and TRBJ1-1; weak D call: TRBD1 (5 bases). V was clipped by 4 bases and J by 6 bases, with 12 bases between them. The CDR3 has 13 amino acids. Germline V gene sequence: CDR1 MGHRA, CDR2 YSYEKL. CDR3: CASSPRGSPEAFF. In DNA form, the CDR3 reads TGCGCCAGCAGCCCTCGGGGGTCACCTGAAGCTTTCTTT.

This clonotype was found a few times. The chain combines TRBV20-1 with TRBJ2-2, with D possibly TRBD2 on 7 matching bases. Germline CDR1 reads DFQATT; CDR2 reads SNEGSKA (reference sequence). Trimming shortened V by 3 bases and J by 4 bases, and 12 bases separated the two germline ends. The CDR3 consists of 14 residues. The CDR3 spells CSASGGRGTGELFF. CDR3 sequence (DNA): TGCAGTGCTAGCGGGGGGCGGGGCACCGGGGAGCTGTTTTTT.

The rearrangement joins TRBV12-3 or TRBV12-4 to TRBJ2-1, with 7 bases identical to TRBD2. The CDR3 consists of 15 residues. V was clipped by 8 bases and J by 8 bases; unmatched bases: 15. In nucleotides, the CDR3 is TGTGCCAGCGGCCCCTTTTTGGGGGGGAGGCATGAGCAGTTCTTC. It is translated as CASGPFLGGRHEQFF.

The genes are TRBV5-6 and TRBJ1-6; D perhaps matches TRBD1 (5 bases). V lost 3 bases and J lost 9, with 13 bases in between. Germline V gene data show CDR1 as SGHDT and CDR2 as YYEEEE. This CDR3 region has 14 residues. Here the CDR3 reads CASSYEGLGSPLHF. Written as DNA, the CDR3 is TGTGCCAGCAGCTATGAGGGGTTGGGTTCACCCCTCCACTTT.

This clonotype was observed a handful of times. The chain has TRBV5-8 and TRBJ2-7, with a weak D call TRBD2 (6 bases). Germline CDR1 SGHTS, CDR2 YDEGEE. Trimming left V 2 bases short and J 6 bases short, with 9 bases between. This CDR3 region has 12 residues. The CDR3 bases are TGTGCCAGCAGCTTCTGGGGAGGCGAGCAGTACGTC. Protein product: CASSFWGGEQYV.

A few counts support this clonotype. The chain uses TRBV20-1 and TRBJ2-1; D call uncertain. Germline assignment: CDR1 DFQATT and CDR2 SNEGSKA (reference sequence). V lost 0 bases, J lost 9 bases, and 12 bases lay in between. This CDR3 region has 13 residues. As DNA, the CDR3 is TGCAGTGCTAGAGATTCGGCCTGGGGTGAGCAGTTCTTC. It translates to CSARDSAWGEQFF.

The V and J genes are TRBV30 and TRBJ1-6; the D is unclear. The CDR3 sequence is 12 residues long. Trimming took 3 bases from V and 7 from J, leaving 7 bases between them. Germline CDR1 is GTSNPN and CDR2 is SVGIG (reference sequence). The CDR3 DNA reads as TGTGCCTGGAGCGGGAGGAATTCACCCCTCCACTTT. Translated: CAWSGRNSPLHF.

This CDR3 reads CASSQAGDAAFF. The DNA for the CDR3 is TGCGCCAGCAGCCAAGCCGGGGATGCGGCTTTCTTT. The rearrangement links TRBV4-3 to TRBJ1-1; D not certain. The CDR3 contains 12 residues. Trimming stripped 1 base from V and 11 bases from J, with 11 bases between. Germline lookup yields CDR1 LGHNA and CDR2 YSLEER.

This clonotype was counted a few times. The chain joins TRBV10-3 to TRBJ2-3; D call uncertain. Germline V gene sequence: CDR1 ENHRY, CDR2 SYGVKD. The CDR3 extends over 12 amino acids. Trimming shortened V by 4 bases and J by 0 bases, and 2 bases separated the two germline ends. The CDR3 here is CAISGSTDTQYF. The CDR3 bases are TGTGCCATCAGTGGCAGCACAGATACGCAGTATTTT.

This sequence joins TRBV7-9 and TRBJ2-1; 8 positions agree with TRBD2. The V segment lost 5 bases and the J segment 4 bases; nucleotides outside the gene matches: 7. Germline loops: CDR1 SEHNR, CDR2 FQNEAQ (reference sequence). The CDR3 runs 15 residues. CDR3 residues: CASSPFAGGYNEQFF. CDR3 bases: TGTGCCAGCAGCCCGTTTGCGGGGGGATACAATGAGCAGTTCTTC.

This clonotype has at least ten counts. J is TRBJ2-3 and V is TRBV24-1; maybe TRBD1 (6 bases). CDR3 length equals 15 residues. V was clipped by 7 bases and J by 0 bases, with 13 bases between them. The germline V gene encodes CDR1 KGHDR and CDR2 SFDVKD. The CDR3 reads CATSRDRSSTDTQYF. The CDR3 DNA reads TGTGCCACCAGCCGAGACAGGAGTAGCACAGATACGCAGTATTTT.

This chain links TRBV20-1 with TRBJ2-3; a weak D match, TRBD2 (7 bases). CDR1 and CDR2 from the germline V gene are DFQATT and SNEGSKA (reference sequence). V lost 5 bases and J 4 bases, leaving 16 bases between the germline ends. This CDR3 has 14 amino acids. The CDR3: CSAWLGGPADTQYF. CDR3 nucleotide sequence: TGCAGTGCTTGGCTCGGGGGGCCCGCAGATACGCAGTATTTT.

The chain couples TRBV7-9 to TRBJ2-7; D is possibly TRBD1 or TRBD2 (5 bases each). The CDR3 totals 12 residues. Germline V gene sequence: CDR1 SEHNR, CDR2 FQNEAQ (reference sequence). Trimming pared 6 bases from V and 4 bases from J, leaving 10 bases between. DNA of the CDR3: TGTGCCAGCAGAGGGGAGTTTTACGAGCAGTACGTC. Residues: CASRGEFYEQYV.

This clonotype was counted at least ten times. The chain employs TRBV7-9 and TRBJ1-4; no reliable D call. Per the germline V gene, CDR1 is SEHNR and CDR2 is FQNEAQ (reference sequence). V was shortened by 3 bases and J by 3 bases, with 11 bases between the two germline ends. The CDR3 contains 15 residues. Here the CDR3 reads CASSFTGISNEKLFF. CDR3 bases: TGTGCCAGCAGCTTCACGGGGATTTCTAATGAAAAACTGTTTTTT. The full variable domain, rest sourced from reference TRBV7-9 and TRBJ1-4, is DTGVSQNPRHKITKRGQNVTFRCDPISEHNRLYWYRQTLGQGPEFLTYFQNEAQLEKSRLLSDRFSAERPKGSFSTLEIQRTEQGDSAMYLCASSFTGISNEKLFFGSGTQLSVL.

The CDR3 coding sequence is TGCAGCGTTGAAGGCCTGACAGGGAGGGCGATGAACACTGAAGCTTTCTTT. This codes for CSVEGLTGRAMNTEAFF. The chain uses TRBV29-1 and TRBJ1-1; 7 bases are a match to TRBD1. Germline-derived CDR1 and CDR2 are SQVTM and ANQGSEA. This CDR3 has 17 amino acids. J gave up 0 bases and V 1 base, and 11 bases lay outside the gene matches.

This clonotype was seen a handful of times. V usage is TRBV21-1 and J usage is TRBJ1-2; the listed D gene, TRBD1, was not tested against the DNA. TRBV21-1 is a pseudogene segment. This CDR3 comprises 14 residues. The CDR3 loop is CASSAYRGIYGYTF. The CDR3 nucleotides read TGTGCCAGCAGCGCATACAGGGGGATCTATGGCTACACCTTC.